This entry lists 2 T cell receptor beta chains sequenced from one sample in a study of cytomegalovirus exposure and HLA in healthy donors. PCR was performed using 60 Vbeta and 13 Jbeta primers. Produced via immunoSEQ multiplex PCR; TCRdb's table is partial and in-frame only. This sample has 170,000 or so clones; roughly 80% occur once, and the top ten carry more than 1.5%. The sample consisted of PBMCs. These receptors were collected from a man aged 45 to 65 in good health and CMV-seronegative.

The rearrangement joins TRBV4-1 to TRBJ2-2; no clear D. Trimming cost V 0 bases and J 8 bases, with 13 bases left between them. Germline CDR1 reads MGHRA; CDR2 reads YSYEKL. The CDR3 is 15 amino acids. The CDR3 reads CASSQEEIRRGELFF. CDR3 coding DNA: TGCGCCAGCAGCCAAGAGGAGATTAGGCGTGGGGAGCTGTTTTTT.

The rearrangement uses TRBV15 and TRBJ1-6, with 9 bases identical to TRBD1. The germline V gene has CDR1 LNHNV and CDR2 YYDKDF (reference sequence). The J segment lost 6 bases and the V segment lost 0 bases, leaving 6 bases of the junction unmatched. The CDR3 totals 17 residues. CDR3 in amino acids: CATSREPQGASNSPLHF. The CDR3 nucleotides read TGTGCCACCAGCAGAGAGCCACAGGGGGCTAGTAATTCACCCCTCCACTTT.